This T cell receptor (beta chain) was captured by sequencing in a study of T cell changes during pregnancy in multiple sclerosis. TCRdb's table, derived via immunoSEQ multiplex PCR, lists solely in-frame clones and lacks some. The table includes tens of thousands of clones, around nine tenths detected once. The source was CD4+ T cells from peripheral blood mononuclear cells, collected in the first trimester of pregnancy. This TCR came from a female donor with multiple sclerosis, enrolled in a pregnancy study.

CDR3 protein: CASSFDALGASTDTQYF. The CDR3 region has the DNA TGTGCCAGCTCATTTGATGCCTTAGGGGCGAGCACAGATACGCAGTATTTT. V is TRBV18 and J is TRBJ2-3, with D possibly matching TRBD1 (5 bases). The CDR3 runs to 17 residues. V was trimmed by 5 bases and J by 0 bases, leaving 18 bases between them. Germline-derived CDR1 and CDR2 are KGHSH and LQKENI.